This T cell receptor (beta chain) was sequenced for a study of blood T cell repertoires in COVID-19. This table comes from immunoSEQ multiplex PCR, and its TCRdb copy is limited to in-frame clones, with some not included. The sample lists roughly 160,000 clones, more than 75% occurring once. Germline V gives CDR1 MGHRA, CDR2 YSYEKL. V lost 2 bases to trimming and J lost 4 bases, with 9 bases between them. This CDR3 is built from 13 residues. This clone was detected once. The receptor was isolated from a man aged 35-49 years with acute or convalescent COVID-19. Sequencing input: peripheral blood. The V call is TRBV4-1, the J call TRBJ2-7, with a weak D call TRBD2 (5 bases). The CDR3 is CASSQIGGYEQYF. In nucleotides, the CDR3 is TGCGCCAGCAGCCAAATTGGAGGTTACGAGCAGTACTTC.